These T cell receptor beta chains were read from a single sample in a study of blood T cell repertoires in COVID-19. Libraries were prepared by immunoSEQ multiplex PCR; TCRdb keeps only in-frame clonotypes and omits some of them. This table has more than 200,000 clones, around 89% appearing once. What was sequenced was PBMCs or T cells enriched from blood (not recorded which). Source of these receptors: a woman between 25 and 40 years old who had recovered from COVID-19. CDR3s include the opening cysteine and the closing phenylalanine or tryptophan. The D gene is left open where the match is weak. Clone sizes are given selectively: once, few, many, or a class where the clone is expanded.

V,D,size,J,CDR3,DNA
TRBV5-4,TRBD1,NA,TRBJ2-7,CASSFHGRGLVYEQYF,TGTGCCAGCAGCTTTCATGGCAGGGGGTTAGTCTACGAGCAGTACTTC
TRBV3-1/TRBV3-2,NA,NA,TRBJ1-4,CASSLPSGERGGEKLFF,TGTGCCAGCAGCCTACCATCCGGTGAGCGCGGGGGTGAAAAACTGTTTTTT
TRBV2,TRBD2,NA,TRBJ2-7,CASRSGTSATYEQYF,TGTGCCAGCAGATCCGGGACTAGCGCTACCTACGAGCAGTACTTC
TRBV6-5,NA,few,TRBJ1-2,CARSTGTNYGYTF,TGTGCCAGATCCACAGGAACTAACTATGGCTACACCTTC
TRBV24-1,TRBD2,NA,TRBJ2-1,CATSDAGTSGRARFNNEQFF,TGTGCCACCAGTGATGCCGGGACTAGCGGGAGGGCCCGATTCAACAATGAGCAGTTCTTC
TRBV28,NA,once,TRBJ2-7,CASTPWRDLSYEQYF,TGTGCCAGCACCCCGTGGAGGGACCTTTCCTACGAGCAGTACTTC
TRBV2,TRBD2,NA,TRBJ2-1,CALPSGRASYNEQFF,TGTGCTCTGCCCAGCGGGAGGGCGTCCTACAATGAGCAGTTCTTC
TRBV28,NA,NA,TRBJ2-7,CASTSPPGAYEQYF,TGTGCCAGCACTTCGCCCCCGGGGGCCTACGAGCAGTACTTC
TRBV28,NA,NA,TRBJ2-3,CASQEARTFGTDTQYF,TGTGCCAGCCAAGAGGCACGAACCTTCGGCACAGATACGCAGTATTTT
TRBV27,TRBD1,NA,TRBJ1-1,CASSPRTGQNTEAFF,TGTGCCAGCAGTCCGCGGACAGGACAGAACACTGAAGCTTTCTTT
TRBV19,TRBD2,few,TRBJ2-4,CASKSGSGSQNIQYF,TGTGCCAGCAAGTCCGGTAGCGGGAGTCAAAACATTCAGTACTTC
TRBV5-6,TRBD1,NA,TRBJ1-1,CASSLLDRRNTEAFF,TGTGCCAGCAGCTTGCTGGACAGGCGGAACACTGAAGCTTTCTTT
TRBV18,NA,NA,TRBJ1-5,CASSPIPWRGDQPQHF,TGTGCCAGCTCACCTATTCCCTGGCGGGGCGATCAGCCCCAGCATTTT
TRBV10-3,TRBD1,NA,TRBJ1-2,CAISESRGENGYTF,TGTGCCATCAGTGAGTCCAGGGGGGAGAATGGCTACACCTTC
TRBV3-1/TRBV3-2,TRBD2,NA,TRBJ2-1,CASSQRGLAGGGSYNEQFF,TGTGCCAGCAGCCAACGGGGACTAGCGGGAGGGGGGTCCTACAATGAGCAGTTCTTC
TRBV6-4,TRBD1,NA,TRBJ1-4,CASSGYSGQGKIRANEKLFF,TGTGCCAGCAGTGGGTACTCCGGACAGGGTAAAATTCGTGCTAATGAAAAACTGTTTTTT
TRBV7-3,NA,NA,TRBJ2-1,CASSLFGGEQFF,TGTGCCAGCAGCTTATTCGGGGGTGAGCAGTTCTTC
TRBV4-3,NA,NA,TRBJ1-2,CASSQEPLGYGYTF,TGCGCCAGCAGCCAAGAGCCACTCGGCTATGGCTACACCTTC
TRBV5-1,NA,NA,TRBJ1-4,CASRISGGGEKLFF,TGCGCCAGCAGAATCAGCGGCGGGGGTGAAAAACTGTTTTTT
TRBV20-1,TRBD2,once,TRBJ2-7,CSASGGGIQKYF,TGCAGTGCCAGTGGGGGAGGGATTCAAAAGTACTTC
TRBV18,TRBD2,NA,TRBJ2-7,CASSPPGTSGYEQYF,TGTGCCAGCTCACCACCTGGGACTAGCGGCTACGAGCAGTACTTC
TRBV30,TRBD1,NA,TRBJ2-7,CAWTRTGNNEQYF,TGTGCCTGGACCAGGACAGGGAATAATGAGCAGTACTTC
TRBV7-3,TRBD2,NA,TRBJ2-3,CASSFQAGGLTSTDTQYF,TGTGCCAGCAGCTTTCAAGCGGGAGGGCTAACTAGCACAGATACGCAGTATTTT
TRBV5-4,TRBD1,NA,TRBJ1-1,CASSWTGRPTEAFF,TGTGCCAGCAGCTGGACAGGGAGGCCGACTGAAGCTTTCTTT
TRBV15,NA,NA,TRBJ1-4,CATSRDRGGTNEKLFF,TGTGCCACCAGCAGAGATCGGGGAGGAACTAATGAAAAACTGTTTTTT
TRBV5-5,TRBD1,NA,TRBJ1-1,CASSFGTAPMNTEAFF,TGTGCCAGCAGCTTCGGGACAGCCCCCATGAACACTGAAGCTTTCTTT
TRBV3-1/TRBV3-2,NA,few,TRBJ1-1,CASSLGTEAFF,TGTGCCAGCAGCCTTGGGACAGAAGCTTTCTTT
TRBV19,TRBD1,NA,TRBJ1-5,CASTSTQGAQPQHF,TGTGCCAGTACCTCTACCCAGGGGGCTCAGCCCCAGCATTTT
TRBV2,TRBD2,once,TRBJ2-1,CASSERLAGDGNEQFF,TGTGCCAGCAGTGAAAGACTAGCGGGAGATGGCAATGAGCAGTTCTTC
TRBV28,TRBD2,NA,TRBJ2-5,CASSPLAGEGETQYF,TGTGCCAGCAGTCCCCTAGCGGGAGAGGGAGAGACCCAGTACTTC
TRBV27,TRBD2,NA,TRBJ2-1,CASSLDSGFSGNEQFF,TGTGCCAGCAGTTTAGATAGCGGGTTTTCAGGGAATGAGCAGTTCTTC
TRBV7-3,NA,NA,TRBJ1-1,CASSLDRNTEAFF,TGTGCCAGCAGCTTGGACAGGAACACTGAAGCTTTCTTT
TRBV9,TRBD2,NA,TRBJ2-3,CASSRGLAGASTDTQYF,TGTGCCAGCAGCAGGGGACTAGCGGGAGCAAGCACAGATACGCAGTATTTT
TRBV28,NA,NA,TRBJ1-2,CASSNLLGTQANYGYTF,TGTGCCAGCAGCAACCTCCTGGGGACACAAGCTAACTATGGCTACACCTTC
TRBV29-1,NA,NA,TRBJ2-7,CSVEDDRTERPIGQYF,TGCAGCGTTGAAGACGACAGGACAGAACGACCGATAGGGCAGTACTTC
TRBV7-9,NA,once,TRBJ1-6,CASSSGGVSYNSPLHF,TGTGCCAGCAGTTCCGGGGGAGTCTCCTATAATTCACCCCTCCACTTT
TRBV27,TRBD1,NA,TRBJ2-1,CASSVRQGINEQFF,TGTGCCAGCAGTGTAAGACAGGGAATCAATGAGCAGTTCTTC
TRBV7-2,NA,NA,TRBJ2-7,CASSLGHNEQYF,TGTGCCAGCAGCTTAGGACATAACGAGCAGTACTTC
TRBV18,TRBD2,NA,TRBJ2-7,CASSPAGGPGGEQYF,TGTGCCAGCTCACCAGCGGGAGGGCCCGGGGGGGAGCAGTACTTC
TRBV29-1,TRBD2,NA,TRBJ2-1,CGTWGGNEQFF,TGCGGAACTTGGGGGGGGAATGAGCAGTTCTTC
TRBV19,NA,once,TRBJ1-5,CASARGTQPQHF,TGTGCCAGTGCCCGGGGGACGCAGCCCCAGCATTTT
TRBV7-2,TRBD1,many,TRBJ2-1,CASSLMTGGNEQFF,TGTGCCAGCAGCTTAATGACAGGGGGCAATGAGCAGTTCTTC